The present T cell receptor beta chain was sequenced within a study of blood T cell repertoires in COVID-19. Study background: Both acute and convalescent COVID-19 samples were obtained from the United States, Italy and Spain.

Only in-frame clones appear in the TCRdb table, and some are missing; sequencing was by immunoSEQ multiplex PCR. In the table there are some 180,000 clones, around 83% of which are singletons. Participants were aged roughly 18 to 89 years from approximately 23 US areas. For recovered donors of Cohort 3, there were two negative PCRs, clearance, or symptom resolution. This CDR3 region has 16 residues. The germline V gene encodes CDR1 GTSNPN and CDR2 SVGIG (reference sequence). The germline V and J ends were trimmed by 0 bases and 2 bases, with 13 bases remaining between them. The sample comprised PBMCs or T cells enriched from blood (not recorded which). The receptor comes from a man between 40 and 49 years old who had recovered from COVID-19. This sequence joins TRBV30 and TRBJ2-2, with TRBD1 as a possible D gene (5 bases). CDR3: CAWSVLTGYNTGELFF. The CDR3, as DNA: TGTGCCTGGAGTGTACTAACAGGCTATAACACCGGGGAGCTGTTTTTT. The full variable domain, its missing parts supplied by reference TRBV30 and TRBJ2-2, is SQTIHQWPATLVQPVGSPLSLECTVEGTSNPNLYWYRQAAGRGLQLLFYSVGIGQISSEVPQNLSASRPQDRQFILSSKKLLLSDSGFYLCAWSVLTGYNTGELFFGEGSRLTVL.